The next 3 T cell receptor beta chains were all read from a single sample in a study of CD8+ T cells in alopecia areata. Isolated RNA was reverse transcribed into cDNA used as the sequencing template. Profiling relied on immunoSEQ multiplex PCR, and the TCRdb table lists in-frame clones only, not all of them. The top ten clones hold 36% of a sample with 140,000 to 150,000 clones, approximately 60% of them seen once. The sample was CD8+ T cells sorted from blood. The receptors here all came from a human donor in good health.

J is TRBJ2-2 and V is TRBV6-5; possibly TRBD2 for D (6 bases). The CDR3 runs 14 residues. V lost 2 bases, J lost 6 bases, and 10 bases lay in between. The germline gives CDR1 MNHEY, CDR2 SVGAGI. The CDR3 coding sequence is TGTGCCAGCAGTTACGAGGCGGGATCCGGGGAGCTGTTTTTT. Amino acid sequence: CASSYEAGSGELFF.

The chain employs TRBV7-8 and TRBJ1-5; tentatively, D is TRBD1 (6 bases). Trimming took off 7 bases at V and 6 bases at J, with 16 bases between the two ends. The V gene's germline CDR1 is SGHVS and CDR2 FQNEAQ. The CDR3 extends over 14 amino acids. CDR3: CASTPEQGGQPQHF. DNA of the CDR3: TGTGCCAGCACCCCGGAACAGGGAGGTCAGCCCCAGCATTTT.

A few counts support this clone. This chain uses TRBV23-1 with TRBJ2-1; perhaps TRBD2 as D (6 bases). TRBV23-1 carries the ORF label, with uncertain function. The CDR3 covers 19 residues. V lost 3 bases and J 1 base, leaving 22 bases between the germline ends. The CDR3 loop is CASSHATSGLPRSYNEQFF. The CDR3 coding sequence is TGCGCCAGCAGTCATGCGACTTCGGGACTCCCTAGGTCCTACAATGAGCAGTTCTTC.